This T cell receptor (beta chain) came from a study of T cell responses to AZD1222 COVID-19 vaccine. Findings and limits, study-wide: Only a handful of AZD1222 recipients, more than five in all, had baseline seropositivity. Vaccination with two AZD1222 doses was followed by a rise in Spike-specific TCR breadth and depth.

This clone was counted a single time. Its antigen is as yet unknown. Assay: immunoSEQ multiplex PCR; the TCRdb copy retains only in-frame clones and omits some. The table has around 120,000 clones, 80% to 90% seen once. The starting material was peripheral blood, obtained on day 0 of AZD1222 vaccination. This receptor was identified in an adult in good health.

Here the CDR3 reads CASSHSPGQETQYF. The CDR3 DNA is TGCGCCAGCAGCCATAGCCCAGGACAAGAGACCCAGTACTTC. The V gene is TRBV4-1, the J gene TRBJ2-5; D is unclear. The CDR3 extends over 14 amino acids. Germline CDR1 reads MGHRA; CDR2 reads YSYEKL. V lost 3 bases to trimming and J lost 2 bases, with 10 bases between them.